The entry that follows covers one T cell receptor beta chain sequence. This clonotype was found a few times. The clone's antigen remains unknown. No clone much larger than this one lies a single base away; base qualities are absent. Library preparation employed RT-PCR. Sequencing used an Illumina HiSeq 2500. TCRdb reworked the public reads: Q25 trimming with fastp, MiXCR clone assembly, productive beta chains retained. Identical CDR3 protein sequences are pooled into one entry, listed with their most common genes and DNA. The sample yields more than 450,000 distinct CDR3 sequences; 10% to 15% were counted once. The top ten clonotypes cover roughly a tenth of the sample. The sample comes from a study of response to subunit inactivated influenza vaccine (dated 2018 in TCRdb). Turning to the overall study: Deep quantitative profiling of the T cell receptor repertoire was used in the study to follow responses to a trivalent subunit inactivated influenza vaccine.

Overall study outcomes, separate from this receptor: It was suggested by the authors that each seasonal influenza vaccination may recruit only a limited number of new T cells.

The sample consisted of PBMCs from blood, taken on the day of vaccination. The clonotype was recovered from a man aged 45-65 years who received an inactivated influenza vaccine. Donor details come from another sample of the same person, matched by shared clones.

CDR3 region: CAISGGESPLHF. The bases are TGTGCCATCAGTGGGGGAGAATCACCCCTCCACTTT. The chain joins TRBV10-3 to TRBJ1-6; the D gene identity is not certain. A distance of 8 bases separates the germline ends of V and J, which lose 4 bases and 10 bases respectively. From cysteine to phenylalanine, the CDR3 is 12 amino acids long. The CDR3 DNA has 36 bases and is translated from base 1. The germline V gene sets CDR1 to ENHRY and CDR2 to SYGVKD.